The 16 T cell receptor beta chains given below trace back to one sample, sequenced in a study of Ad26.COV2.S vaccination and SARS-CoV-2 variants. Treatment here: about 20 received Ad26.COV2.S at low or high dose, single or two shots; a few received placebo; per-sample allocation not given. At day 63 after the first vaccine or placebo injection, samples were drawn. The data were produced by immunoSEQ multiplex PCR, yet TCRdb's version contains in-frame clones alone and is incomplete. The sample carries about 350,000 clones, around nine tenths recorded once. Sequencing used peripheral blood, obtained in a trial of Ad26.COV2.S vaccine versus placebo. Receptors originate from a person between 18 and 59 years old who received the Ad26.COV2.S COVID-19 vaccine or a placebo.

The J gene is TRBJ1-6, the V gene TRBV27, with D tentatively TRBD1 (5 bases). The germline V gene has CDR1 MNHEY and CDR2 SMNVEV (reference sequence). The CDR3 is 15 residues long. Trimming shortened V by 6 bases and J by 7 bases, and 16 bases separated the two germline ends. The CDR3 loop is CASSSVEGRNSPLHF. As DNA, the CDR3 is TGTGCCAGCAGCAGTGTGGAGGGGAGGAATTCACCCCTCCACTTT.

The chain recombines TRBV18 with TRBJ2-1, with 9 bases that match TRBD2. Germline V lookup: CDR1 KGHSH, CDR2 LQKENI. This CDR3 has 17 amino acids. V gave up 3 bases and J gave up 0 bases; unmatched junction bases: 6. DNA of the CDR3: TGTGCCAGCTCACCGAGGCGGGGGGGCCTCTCCTACAATGAGCAGTTCTTC. This codes for CASSPRRGGLSYNEQFF. The complete variable domain, with remaining parts taken from reference TRBV18 and TRBJ2-1, reads NAGVMQNPRHLVRRRGQEARLRCSPMKGHSHVYWYRQLPEEGLKFMVYLQKENIIDESGMPKERFSAEFPKEGPSILRIQQVVRGDSAAYFCASSPRRGGLSYNEQFFGPGTRLTVL.

This sequence joins TRBV25-1 and TRBJ1-2, with 7 bases that match TRBD1. The J segment lost 10 bases and the V segment lost 6 bases, leaving 23 bases of the junction unmatched. Looked up from germline, CDR1 is MGHDK and CDR2 is SYGVNS. The CDR3 spans 17 residues. DNA for the CDR3: TGTGCCAGCAGCCCAAGGGGTTACCGGGACAGTGAATTTGACTACACCTTC. It translates to CASSPRGYRDSEFDYTF.

The chain joins TRBV3-1 (or the pseudogene TRBV3-2) to TRBJ1-4; no clear D gene. CDR3 length: 11 amino acids. V was shortened by 2 bases and J by 13 bases, with 8 bases between the two germline ends. From germline, CDR1 is LGHDT and CDR2 YNNKEL (reference sequence). CDR3 protein: CASSQSGILFF. CDR3 sequence (DNA): TGTGCCAGCAGCCAATCGGGGATACTGTTTTTT.

The J gene is TRBJ1-2, the V gene TRBV11-3; 7 bases are shared with TRBD1. Germline-derived CDR1 and CDR2 are SGHNT and YENEEA. Germline trimming cut 4 bases from V and 5 bases from J; bases unmatched to any gene: 19. This CDR3 comprises 18 residues. The CDR3 region has the DNA TGTGCCAGCAGCTGGGAACATACGGCGACAGGGATGGGATATGGCTACACCTTC. This codes for CASSWEHTATGMGYGYTF.

This clone was observed many times. This chain connects TRBV29-1 to TRBJ2-7, with D possibly TRBD2 on 6 matching bases. The V gene's germline CDR1 is SQVTM and CDR2 ANQGSEA. V shed 5 bases and J shed 0 bases, with 11 bases lying between them. This CDR3 spans 13 amino acids. The CDR3 coding sequence is TGCAGCGTTTTTGGGACTTCCTCCTACGAGCAGTACTTC. It encodes CSVFGTSSYEQYF.

The V and J genes are TRBV7-2 and TRBJ2-1; D perhaps matches TRBD1 (5 bases). Germline assignment: CDR1 SGHTA and CDR2 FQGNSA. The CDR3 runs 15 residues. The V end lost 4 bases, the J end lost 0 bases, and 10 bases lay between the germline ends. The CDR3 reads CASSSDRASYNEQFF. CDR3 nucleotide sequence: TGTGCCAGCAGCTCCGACAGAGCCTCCTACAATGAGCAGTTCTTC. Full variable domain (missing parts from reference TRBV7-2 and TRBJ2-1): GAGVSQSPSNKVTEKGKDVELRCDPISGHTALYWYRQSLGQGLEFLIYFQGNSAPDKSGLPSDRFSAERTGGSVSTLTIQRTQQEDSAVYLCASSSDRASYNEQFFGPGTRLTVL.

The chain couples TRBV10-3 to TRBJ1-1; D is uncertain. Per the germline V gene, CDR1 is ENHRY and CDR2 is SYGVKD. V shed 6 bases and J shed 2 bases, with 7 bases lying between them. This CDR3 has 12 residues. CDR3 DNA sequence: TGTGCCATCAGGGATTTTAACACTGAAGCTTTCTTT. This translates into CAIRDFNTEAFF.

CDR3 loop: CASSSQLRSPLHF. The DNA for the CDR3 is TGTGCCAGCAGTTCGCAGCTAAGGTCACCCCTCCACTTT. The chain has TRBV12-3 or TRBV12-4 and TRBJ1-6; no definite D call. The CDR3 loop spans 13 amino acids. Trimming took off 4 bases at V and 10 bases at J, with 11 bases between the two ends.

The chain links TRBV2 to TRBJ1-1; possibly TRBD1 for D (5 bases). The CDR3 has 14 amino acids. V lost 4 bases, J lost 3 bases, and 12 bases lay in between. CDR1 is SNHLY and CDR2 is FYNNEI in the germline V gene. The CDR3 sequence: CASSVRRGDTEAFF. The CDR3 nucleotides are TGTGCCAGCAGTGTACGTAGGGGTGACACTGAAGCTTTCTTT.

In regard to this clone: At one of its ends the junction is not consistent with the germline gene, which may arise from a read error. The genes are TRBV27 and TRBJ2-7; D is uncertain. Germline V gene data show CDR1 as MNHEY and CDR2 as SMNVEV (reference sequence). This CDR3 contains 14 residues. The CDR3 coding sequence is TGTGCCAGCAGTTTTATTGGCCGGGCACAATCCCCTCTGTTC. This gives the protein CASSFIGRAQSPLF.

The chain employs TRBV5-1 and TRBJ1-3; D may be TRBD1 (5 bases). V lost 0 bases and J 2 bases, leaving 12 bases between the germline ends. The CDR3 runs to 16 residues. The germline V gene has CDR1 SGHRS and CDR2 YFSETQ. This CDR3 reads CASSLASGMTGNTIYF. The CDR3 DNA reads as TGCGCCAGCAGCTTGGCTTCAGGGATGACTGGAAACACCATATATTTT.

V gene TRBV7-6 combines with J gene TRBJ2-3, with TRBD2 matching 8 bases. V was clipped by 5 bases and J by 1 base; unmatched bases: 8. From germline, CDR1 is SGHVS and CDR2 FNYEAQ. The CDR3 contains 16 residues. The CDR3 loop is CASSLLLAGRTDTQYF. The CDR3, as DNA: TGTGCCAGCAGCCTCCTGCTAGCGGGTCGCACAGATACGCAGTATTTT. Based on the CDR3 plus reference TRBV7-6 and TRBJ2-3, the full variable domain is GAGVSQSPRYKVTKRGQDVALRCDPISGHVSLYWYRQALGQGPEFLTYFNYEAQQDKSGLPNDRFSAERPEGSISTLTIQRTEQRDSAMYRCASSLLLAGRTDTQYFGPGTRLTVL.

The chain employs TRBV2 and TRBJ1-6, with a possible D match to TRBD1 (6 bases). The ends were cut back, 6 bases at V and 9 bases at J, with 21 bases in the middle. The CDR3 spans 16 residues. CDR1 is SNHLY, CDR2 FYNNEI, per germline. In DNA, the CDR3 is TGTGCCAGCAGCAAATCCCCGGCAGGGGCTTTTTCACCCCTCCACTTT. Its translation is CASSKSPAGAFSPLHF.

The chain's CDR3 is CASSPRQGAGDSPLHF. DNA of the CDR3: TGTGCCAGCAGCCCCCGACAGGGGGCTGGGGATTCACCCCTCCACTTT. The rearrangement links TRBV5-6 to TRBJ1-6, with 10 bases that match TRBD1. Germline assignment: CDR1 SGHDT and CDR2 YYEEEE. Trimming removed 4 bases from V and 8 bases from J; junction bases left unmatched: 9. The CDR3 totals 16 residues.

The V gene is TRBV19, the J gene TRBJ1-1; 7 bases are shared with TRBD1. Germline lookup yields CDR1 LNHDA and CDR2 SQIVND (reference sequence). The CDR3 is 14 residues long. V shed 2 bases, J shed 4 bases, and the junction held 4 bases outside the gene matches. The CDR3 DNA reads TGTGCCAGTAGTATACCCGGGGACAGCACTGAAGCTTTCTTT. Residues: CASSIPGDSTEAFF.